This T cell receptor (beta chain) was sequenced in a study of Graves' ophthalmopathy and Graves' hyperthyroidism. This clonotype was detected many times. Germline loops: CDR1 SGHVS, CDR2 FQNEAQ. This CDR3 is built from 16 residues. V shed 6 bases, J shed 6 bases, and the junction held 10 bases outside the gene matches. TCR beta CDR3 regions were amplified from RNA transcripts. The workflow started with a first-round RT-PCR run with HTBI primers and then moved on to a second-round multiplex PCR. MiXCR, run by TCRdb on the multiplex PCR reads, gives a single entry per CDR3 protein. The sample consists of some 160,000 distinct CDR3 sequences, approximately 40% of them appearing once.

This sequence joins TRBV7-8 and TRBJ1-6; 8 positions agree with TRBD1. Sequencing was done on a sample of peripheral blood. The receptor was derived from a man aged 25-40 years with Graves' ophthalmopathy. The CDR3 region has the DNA TGTGCCAGCAGTTCCCCCTCGGGACAGGTTAATTCACCCCTCCACTTT. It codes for CASSSPSGQVNSPLHF.